This TCR beta chain was sequenced during a study of blood T cell repertoires in COVID-19. Background on the study: Samples representing acute and convalescent COVID-19 were sourced from the United States, Italy and Spain. The analysed material was cDNA or gDNA that came from T cells, B-cell-depleted T cells, or PBMCs.

At least ten counts were recorded for this clone. Authors' data handling: Cell counts per sample came from amplifying reference gene primers. The table came from immunoSEQ multiplex PCR; TCRdb's copy has only in-frame clones and leaves some out. V and J calls and clone size follow that table, whereas D and trimming were derived from the DNA. This table has over 250,000 clones, roughly nine tenths appearing once. The J segment lost 5 bases and the V segment lost 5 bases, leaving 17 bases of the junction unmatched. This CDR3 is built from 17 residues. CDR1 is SEHNR, CDR2 FQNEAQ, per germline (reference sequence).

The V call is TRBV7-9, the J call TRBJ1-2, with 7 nucleotides matching TRBD1. Sequenced: peripheral blood. The receptor was isolated from a man in his fifties with acute or convalescent COVID-19. CDR3 bases: TGTGCCAGCAGCCCAGGTTTGAGGAACAGGGGCCCATATGGCTACACCTTC. This sequence encodes CASSPGLRNRGPYGYTF.